Listed here is a single T cell receptor beta chain. Antigen unknown. The data were taken from a study of T-cell reconstitution after alpha-beta-depleted transplantation in children. Broader study findings: At one year after transplant, newly produced T cells mostly accounted for T-cell counts and diversity. Some patients' high day-60 TCRbeta diversity was attributed to recipient cells surviving conditioning. In patients about two months after transplant, alpha-beta T cells reportedly arose from several hundred expanded graft clones.

TCRbeta library construction was performed incorporating unique molecular identifiers. TCRdb reanalysed the PCR reads using MiXCR and keeps one entry per CDR3 protein. The sample shows 780,000 or so distinct CDR3 sequences, approximately 15% of them seen only once. Per germline, CDR1 MNHEY and CDR2 SVGAGI. The J segment lost 1 base and the V segment lost 4 bases, leaving 10 bases of the junction unmatched. The CDR3 runs to 17 residues. This chain uses TRBV6-5 with TRBJ2-7; 10 positions agree with TRBD2. Sequencing was performed on PBMCs, mostly from graft donor cells, taken 360 days after TCRalphabeta/CD19-depleted stem cell transplant. The clonotype was recovered from a male patient under 18 who had a stem cell transplant for acute lymphoblastic leukemia, so the T cells may come from the graft donor. The CDR3 DNA reads as TGTGCCAGCAGTTGGACATCTCTAGCGGGAGCGTCCTACGAGCAGTACTTC. Translated, it gives CASSWTSLAGASYEQYF.